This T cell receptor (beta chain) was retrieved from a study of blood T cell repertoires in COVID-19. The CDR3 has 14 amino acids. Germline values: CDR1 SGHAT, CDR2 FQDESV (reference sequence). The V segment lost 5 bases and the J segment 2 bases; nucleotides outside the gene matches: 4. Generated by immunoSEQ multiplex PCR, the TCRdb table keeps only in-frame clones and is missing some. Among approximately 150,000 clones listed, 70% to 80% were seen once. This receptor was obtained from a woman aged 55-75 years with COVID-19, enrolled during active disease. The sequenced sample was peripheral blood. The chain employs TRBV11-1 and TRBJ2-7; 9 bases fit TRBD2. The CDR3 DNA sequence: TGTGCCAGCAGCCCCGGGACTAGCCCCTACGAGCAGTACTTC. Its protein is CASSPGTSPYEQYF.